Reported below is one T cell receptor beta chain. This specimen includes other DNA sequences encoding the same CDR3. The study ran its PCR with 60 Vbeta and 13 Jbeta primers. The method was immunoSEQ multiplex PCR; TCRdb's version includes in-frame clones alone and lacks a portion of them. The repertoire consists of under 110,000 clones, with 60% to 80% occurring once and the leading ten covering 2.8%. These data belong to a study of cytomegalovirus exposure and HLA in healthy donors. Germline CDR1 is SNHLY and CDR2 is FYNNEI. V was pared by 7 bases and J by 2 bases, with 0 bases of the junction left unmatched. This CDR3 comprises 12 residues.

V is TRBV2 and J is TRBJ1-2, with 8 bases lining up with TRBD1. Sequenced: PBMCs. The receptor was derived from a female donor in good health and CMV-seronegative. CDR3 loop: CASTGGNYGYTF. The CDR3 DNA sequence: TGTGCCAGCACAGGGGGCAACTATGGCTACACCTTC.